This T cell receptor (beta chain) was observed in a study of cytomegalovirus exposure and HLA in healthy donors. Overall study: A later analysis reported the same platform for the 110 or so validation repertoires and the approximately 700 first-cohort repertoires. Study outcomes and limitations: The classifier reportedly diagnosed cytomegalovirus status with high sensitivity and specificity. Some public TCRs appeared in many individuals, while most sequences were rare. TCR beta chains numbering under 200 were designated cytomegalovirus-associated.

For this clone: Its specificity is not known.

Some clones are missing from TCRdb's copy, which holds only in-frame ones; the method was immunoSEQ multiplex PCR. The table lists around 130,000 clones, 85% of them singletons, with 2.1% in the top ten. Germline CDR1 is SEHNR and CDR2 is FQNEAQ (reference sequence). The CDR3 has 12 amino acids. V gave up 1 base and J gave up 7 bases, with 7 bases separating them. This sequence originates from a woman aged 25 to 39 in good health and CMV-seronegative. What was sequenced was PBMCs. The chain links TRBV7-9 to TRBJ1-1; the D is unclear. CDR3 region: CASSLGPGEAFF. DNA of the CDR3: TGTGCCAGCAGCTTAGGACCGGGTGAAGCTTTCTTT.